What follows are 27 T cell receptor beta chains derived from one specimen sequenced in a study of T cells after yellow fever vaccination. In TCRdb, the 5' RACE reads were re-called with MiXCR into one record per CDR3 protein. The repertoire holds more than 350,000 distinct CDR3 sequences, with more than 9% as singletons. Sequencing used PBMCs, obtained on the day of the first yellow fever vaccination. These receptors were collected from a man between 18 and 29 years old who received the YFV17D yellow fever vaccine.

About this clonotype: Germline is not matched at one junction end, which may reflect a read error. The chain has TRBV20-1 and TRBJ2-3; the match to TRBD1 covers 9 bases. From germline, CDR1 is DFQATT and CDR2 SNEGSKA (reference sequence). The CDR3 sequence is 14 residues long. The CDR3 region is CCAPGTGTADTQYF. CDR3 bases: TGCTGTGCTCCCGGGACAGGGACTGCAGATACGCAGTATTTT.

In its sample, this clonotype was seen a few times. The V gene is TRBV24-1, the J gene TRBJ2-1; D is undetermined. CDR3 length: 18 amino acids. The V end lost 2 bases, the J end lost 9 bases, and 25 bases lay between the germline ends. CDR1 KGHDR and CDR2 SFDVKD come from the germline V gene. The CDR3 protein is CATSDSGRRTNEVVEQFF. The CDR3, as DNA: TGTGCCACCAGTGATTCCGGCCGGCGGACGAATGAAGTGGTTGAGCAGTTCTTC.

This clonotype was picked up a small number of times. The V call is TRBV4-3, the J call TRBJ2-7; TRBD1 matches at 9 bases. The trim removed 4 bases at V and 2 bases at J, leaving 12 bases unmatched. The CDR3 sequence is 17 residues long. Germline V lookup: CDR1 LGHNA, CDR2 YSLEER. The CDR3 is CASSPRAGTGTPYEQYF. CDR3 sequence (DNA): TGCGCCAGCAGCCCGAGAGCCGGGACAGGGACCCCCTACGAGCAGTACTTC.

The chain couples TRBV5-5 to TRBJ2-2; D might be TRBD2 (5 bases). The CDR3 sequence is 13 residues long. Germline lookup yields CDR1 SGHKS and CDR2 YYEKEE (reference sequence). The germline V and J ends were trimmed by 7 bases and 4 bases, with 11 bases remaining between them. This CDR3 is CASHLRVTGELFF. The DNA of the CDR3 is TGTGCCAGCCACTTGCGGGTCACCGGGGAGCTGTTTTTT.

The rearrangement uses TRBV10-3 and TRBJ2-5; perhaps TRBD1 as D (6 bases). V lost 3 bases and J lost 4, with 9 bases in between. The germline CDR1 and CDR2 sequences are ENHRY and SYGVKD. CDR3 length: 13 amino acids. The CDR3 region has the DNA TGTGCCATCAGTGATGTAGGGGGAGAGACCCAGTACTTC. Translating it yields CAISDVGGETQYF.

This clonotype was found a few times. The V and J genes are TRBV27 and TRBJ2-7; 12 positions match TRBD1. With 5 bases clipped from V and 7 bases from J, the junction kept 12 bases outside the gene matches. This CDR3 region has 16 residues. Germline V gene sequence: CDR1 MNHEY, CDR2 SMNVEV (reference sequence). The CDR3 loop is CASSLVGDRGLREQYF. The CDR3 region has the DNA TGTGCCAGCAGTCTAGTCGGGGACAGGGGGCTTCGGGAGCAGTACTTC.

This clonotype was detected only a few times. The rearrangement uses TRBV24-1 and TRBJ2-1; 13 bases line up with TRBD2. The CDR3 loop spans 16 amino acids. Germline-derived CDR1 and CDR2 are KGHDR and SFDVKD. The V gene end was trimmed by 4 bases and the J gene end by 8 bases; junction bases not matched to a gene: 7. CDR3: CATSDPTSGGVHEQFF. The CDR3 DNA follows: TGTGCCACCAGTGACCCTACTAGCGGGGGGGTTCATGAGCAGTTCTTC.

This clonotype was seen ten or more times. The chain links TRBV6-5 to TRBJ1-2; 10 bases are shared with TRBD1. The J segment lost 4 bases and the V segment lost 5 bases, leaving 7 bases of the junction unmatched. The CDR3 spans 15 residues. Germline lookup yields CDR1 MNHEY and CDR2 SVGAGI. The chain's CDR3 is CASSTGTGEGYGYTF. CDR3 sequence (DNA): TGTGCCAGCAGTACCGGGACAGGGGAGGGCTATGGCTACACCTTC.

This clonotype appeared a few times. The rearrangement links TRBV12-3 or TRBV12-4 to TRBJ1-5, with 7 nucleotides matching TRBD1. After removal of 5 bases from V and 1 base from J, the junction contained 8 bases not matched to a gene. The CDR3 covers 16 residues. Here the CDR3 reads CASSTRSRGSNQPQHF. CDR3 in DNA: TGTGCCAGCAGTACCCGATCCAGGGGGAGCAATCAGCCCCAGCATTTT.

The chain links TRBV10-3 to TRBJ1-2; 7 bases are a match to TRBD1. Germline loops: CDR1 ENHRY, CDR2 SYGVKD. The CDR3 extends over 13 amino acids. J was trimmed by 9 bases and V by 8 bases; bases with no gene match: 12. CDR3 nucleotides: TGTGCCATCCTGGGACAGTCGGTTAGTAGCTACACCTTC. This translates into CAILGQSVSSYTF.

This clonotype appeared a few times. The chain carries TRBV6-2 or TRBV6-3 and TRBJ1-5, with D possibly being TRBD1 (5 bases). V was trimmed by 2 bases and J by 5 bases, leaving 16 bases between them. There are 16 residues in the CDR3. The germline CDR1 and CDR2 sequences are MNHEY and SVGEGT. This CDR3 is CASSYRGPGLDQPQHF. DNA of the CDR3: TGTGCCAGCAGTTACAGGGGCCCAGGCCTCGATCAGCCCCAGCATTTT.

This clonotype was seen more than once but under ten times. V gene TRBV5-1 combines with J gene TRBJ2-7, with 9 bases identical to TRBD1. Germline lookup yields CDR1 SGHRS and CDR2 YFSETQ. V lost 2 bases to trimming and J lost 1 base; unmatched junction nucleotides: 4. The length of the CDR3 is 15 residues. CDR3 coding DNA: TGCGCCAGCAGCTTTGACAGGGGGGCGTCCTACGAGCAGTACTTC. This gives the protein CASSFDRGASYEQYF.

In its sample, this clonotype was seen a few times. The CDR3 region has the DNA TGTGCCAGCAGTGAACAGCGGGGGGGCCGCTACGAGCAGTACGTC. Protein: CASSEQRGGRYEQYV. This chain connects TRBV2 to TRBJ2-7; 10 nucleotides line up with TRBD2. The CDR3 covers 15 residues. Germline loops: CDR1 SNHLY, CDR2 FYNNEI. Trimming removed 2 bases from V and 3 bases from J; junction bases left unmatched: 4.

The chain employs TRBV9 and TRBJ1-2; 11 bases fit TRBD1. CDR3 length: 14 residues. Looked up from germline, CDR1 is SGDLS and CDR2 is YYNGEE. Trimming removed 3 bases from V and 6 bases from J; junction bases left unmatched: 4. CDR3 in DNA: TGTGCCAGCAGCGCGGACAGGGGGCTTGATGGCTACACCTTC. It yields the protein CASSADRGLDGYTF.

The chain has TRBV29-1 and TRBJ1-5; tentative D call: TRBD1 (5 bases). The CDR3 has 12 amino acids. Trimming left V 5 bases short and J 3 bases short, with 8 bases between. The V gene's germline CDR1 is SQVTM and CDR2 ANQGSEA. The CDR3 nucleotides are TGCAGCGTTTCAGGGCTCAATCAGCCCCAGCATTTT. It specifies CSVSGLNQPQHF.

The V call is TRBV19, the J call TRBJ2-1, with D unresolved. The CDR3 is made up of 15 amino acids. V was trimmed by 8 bases and J by 7 bases, leaving 21 bases between them. CDR1 is LNHDA, CDR2 SQIVND, per germline (reference sequence). CDR3 coding DNA: TGTGCCAGTGGCTCTATAGGCTTCCTCGGGAATGAGCAGTTCTTC. Protein sequence: CASGSIGFLGNEQFF.

This clonotype has at least ten counts. This CDR3 is CASSPDGTSGAHEQFF. CDR3 in DNA: TGCGCCAGCAGCCCGGATGGGACTAGCGGGGCCCATGAGCAGTTCTTC. The chain carries TRBV5-1 and TRBJ2-1; 13 positions match TRBD2. The V and J ends lost 4 bases and 8 bases, in that order; junction bases with no gene match: 9. The CDR3 is made up of 16 amino acids. CDR1 and CDR2 from the germline V gene are SGHRS and YFSETQ.

The CDR3 here is CASSQWRGTGELFF. The CDR3 DNA reads TGTGCCAGCAGCCAATGGCGAGGGACCGGGGAGCTGTTTTTT. V gene TRBV4-2 combines with J gene TRBJ2-2; tentatively, D is TRBD2 (5 bases). Germline V gene sequence: CDR1 LGHNA, CDR2 YNFKEQ. Trimming pared 2 bases from V and 5 bases from J, leaving 9 bases between. The CDR3 contains 14 residues.

This clonotype was found a few times. This chain joins TRBV7-2 and TRBJ2-2, with 11 bases matching TRBD2. CDR3 size: 15 residues. J was trimmed by 5 bases and V by 3 bases; bases with no gene match: 2. Germline V gene data show CDR1 as SGHTA and CDR2 as FQGNSA. The DNA for the CDR3 is TGTGCCAGCAGCTTTACTAGCGGGGGAACCGGGGAGCTGTTTTTT. This gives the protein CASSFTSGGTGELFF.

This chain uses TRBV27 with TRBJ2-7; D may be TRBD1 (6 bases). Trimming cost V 0 bases and J 4 bases, with 13 bases left between them. This CDR3 is built from 15 residues. Germline V gene sequence: CDR1 MNHEY, CDR2 SMNVEV (reference sequence). The CDR3 DNA is TGTGCCAGCAGTTTATCGGTACAGGGACCATACGAGCAGTACGTC. Protein sequence: CASSLSVQGPYEQYV.

The CDR3 sequence: CASTRDSSETQYF. In DNA form, the CDR3 reads TGTGCCAGTACACGGGACAGTAGTGAGACCCAGTACTTC. The V gene is TRBV19, the J gene TRBJ2-5; 7 bases line up with TRBD1. This CDR3 contains 13 residues. CDR1 and CDR2 from the germline V gene are LNHDA and SQIVND (reference sequence). With 7 bases clipped from V and 5 bases from J, the junction kept 7 bases outside the gene matches.

This clonotype was recorded at least ten times. V gene TRBV24-1 combines with J gene TRBJ2-1; D is ambiguous. Germline loops: CDR1 KGHDR, CDR2 SFDVKD. V lost 3 bases to trimming and J lost 8 bases, with 7 bases between them. The CDR3 contains 12 residues. This CDR3 reads CATSDLRYEQFF. CDR3 nucleotides: TGTGCCACCAGTGATCTTAGGTATGAGCAGTTCTTC.

This clonotype appeared a few times. CDR3 amino acids: CASSVESNTEAFF. In DNA, the CDR3 is TGTGCCAGCAGCGTAGAGTCGAACACTGAAGCTTTCTTT. The chain is built from TRBV9 and TRBJ1-1; D unresolved. The V end was cut by 0 bases, the J end by 1 base, with 4 bases between. In germline, CDR1 is SGDLS, CDR2 YYNGEE. CDR3 length equals 13 residues. Drawing the rest from reference TRBV9 and TRBJ1-1, the complete variable domain is DSGVTQTPKHLITATGQRVTLRCSPRSGDLSVYWYQQSLDQGLQFLIQYYNGEERAKGNILERFSAQQFPDLHSELNLSSLELGDSALYFCASSVESNTEAFFGQGTRLTVV.

V is TRBV7-2 and J is TRBJ1-1, with D hard to call. Germline CDR1 reads SGHTA; CDR2 reads FQGNSA. The ends were cut back, 1 base at V and 8 bases at J, with 8 bases in the middle. This CDR3 comprises 12 residues. This CDR3 reads CASSLVRGEAFF. The CDR3 DNA sequence: TGTGCCAGCAGCTTAGTCCGGGGAGAAGCTTTCTTT. The full variable domain, its missing parts supplied by reference TRBV7-2 and TRBJ1-1, is GAGVSQSPSNKVTEKGKDVELRCDPISGHTALYWYRQSLGQGLEFLIYFQGNSAPDKSGLPSDRFSAERTGGSVSTLTIQRTQQEDSAVYLCASSLVRGEAFFGQGTRLTVV.

This clonotype has ten or more counts. The chain carries TRBV12-3 or TRBV12-4 and TRBJ2-1, with D tentatively TRBD1 (6 bases). V was clipped by 3 bases and J by 2 bases, with 8 bases between them. CDR3 size: 14 residues. The CDR3 loop reads CASSLDSTYNEQFF. The CDR3 DNA is TGTGCCAGCAGTTTGGACAGCACCTACAATGAGCAGTTCTTC.

The chain carries TRBV7-2 and TRBJ2-3; D not certain. This CDR3 contains 13 residues. Trimming left V 6 bases short and J 6 bases short, with 13 bases between. Germline lookup yields CDR1 SGHTA and CDR2 FQGNSA. For the CDR3, the DNA is TGTGCCAGCAGGCGGCGTTCCAGTGATACGCAGTATTTT. Translating it yields CASRRRSSDTQYF.

V and J are TRBV4-3 and TRBJ2-1; 7 bases match TRBD1. The CDR3 is 15 amino acids. V lost 4 bases to trimming and J lost 4 bases; unmatched junction nucleotides: 7. The germline gives CDR1 LGHNA, CDR2 YSLEER. The CDR3 nucleotides read TGCGCCAGCAGCCCAGGGACAGCAGCGTACAATGAGCAGTTCTTC. This translates into CASSPGTAAYNEQFF.